This T cell receptor beta chain was found in a study of long-term antiretroviral therapy in people with HIV. Study outcomes and limitations: Whereas controls had wider CDR3 length ranges, HIV repertoires had narrower ones. Every time point showed a repertoire led by clones expanded before ART. Post-ART diversity increased but stayed below transplant donor controls.

Remarks on this clone: Its cognate antigen is unknown.

Investigators performed immunoSEQ version v3.0 at survey level. Each sample aimed for about 35,000-50,000 sequenced T-cell genomes. Method: immunoSEQ multiplex PCR; TCRdb's copy keeps in-frame clones and lacks some. The profile shows 34,000 or so clones, approximately 80% of them singletons. CDR1 and CDR2 (germline): SGHTS, YDEGEE. This CDR3 is built from 15 residues. Trimming took 4 bases from V and 4 from J; bases not matched to a gene: 9. The V gene is TRBV5-8, the J gene TRBJ2-3; 7 nucleotides agree with TRBD2. This specimen consisted of unsorted PBMCs, obtained 0.6 years after starting antiretroviral therapy. This TCR came from a man aged 18 to 30 with HIV. The CDR3 coding sequence is TGTGCCAGCAGCAGGCTACACCGGGGGGCAGATACGCAGTATTTT. It codes for CASSRLHRGADTQYF.